The table lists the clone carrying this T cell receptor (beta chain) with a few counts. The target antigen is unknown. These data are taken from a study of T-cell memory formation after mild COVID-19. Study-wide background: Largely donor-specific TCR clusters were found.

TCRdb re-derived calls from the 5' RACE reads in MiXCR, one entry per CDR3 protein. The sample yields roughly 500,000 distinct CDR3 sequences, around 21% seen once. Regarding the study as a whole: In pre-infection memory, a portion of responding clones appeared, which suggested that cross-reactive memory joined. Among clones contracting day 15 to 85, CD4/CD8 was balanced, whereas later expanders leaned CD4+. Nothing showed for sure that second-wave clones peaking on day 37 were SARS-CoV-2 specific.

With 0 bases clipped from V and 4 bases from J, the junction kept 4 bases outside the gene matches. This CDR3 has 17 amino acids. Germline V gene data show CDR1 as SGHTA and CDR2 as FQGNSA. This chain joins TRBV7-2 and TRBJ2-6, with 9 bases lining up with TRBD1. The receptor's source is an adult woman who had mild COVID-19 (a few samples of this study predate the infection). Cell type and time point are not known. The sequenced sample was PBMCs or a T cell subset sorted from them (not recorded which). Here the CDR3 DNA reads TGTGCCAGCAGCTTAGCCCGGACAGGGGTCGGGGCCAACGTCCTGACTTTC. Protein sequence: CASSLARTGVGANVLTF. The variable domain in full, completed from reference TRBV7-2 and TRBJ2-6, reads GAGVSQSPSNKVTEKGKDVELRCDPISGHTALYWYRQSLGQGLEFLIYFQGNSAPDKSGLPSDRFSAERTGGSVSTLTIQRTQQEDSAVYLCASSLARTGVGANVLTFGAGSRLTVL.